This entry features one T cell receptor (beta chain) sequence. The CDR3 is 14 residues long. Per germline, CDR1 SGHRS and CDR2 YFSETQ. V lost 7 bases to trimming and J lost 0 bases; unmatched junction nucleotides: 6. This entry belongs to a study of cytomegalovirus exposure and HLA in healthy donors. Study at large: A subsequent analysis reported that the roughly 120 validation repertoires were produced on the same platform that had also been used for the 500 to 700 first-cohort repertoires.

Some clones are missing from TCRdb's copy, which holds only in-frame ones; the method was immunoSEQ multiplex PCR. The top ten clones hold 1.6% of a sample with some 78,000 clones, 96% of them seen once. This receptor was identified in a man aged 18-30 years in good health and CMV-seropositive. The chain is built from TRBV5-1 and TRBJ2-7, with TRBD2 matching over 8 bases. The sequencing input was PBMCs. The CDR3 loop reads CASLPGLDSYEQYF. The CDR3 DNA is TGCGCCAGCTTGCCGGGACTAGACTCCTACGAGCAGTACTTC.